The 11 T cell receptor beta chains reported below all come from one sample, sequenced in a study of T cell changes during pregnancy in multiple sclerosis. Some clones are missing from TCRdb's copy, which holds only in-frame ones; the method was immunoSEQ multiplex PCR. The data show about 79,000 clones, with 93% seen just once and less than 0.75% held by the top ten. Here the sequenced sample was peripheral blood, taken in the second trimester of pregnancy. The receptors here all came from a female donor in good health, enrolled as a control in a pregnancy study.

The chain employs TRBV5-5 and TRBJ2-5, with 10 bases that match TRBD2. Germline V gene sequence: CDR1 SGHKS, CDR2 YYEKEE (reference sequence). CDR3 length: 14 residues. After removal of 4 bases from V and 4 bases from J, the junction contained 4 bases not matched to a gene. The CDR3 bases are TGTGCCAGCAGCGACGGGACTAGCGTAGAGACCCAGTACTTC. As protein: CASSDGTSVETQYF. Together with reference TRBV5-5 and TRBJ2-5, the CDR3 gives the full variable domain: DAGVTQSPTHLIKTRGQQVTLRCSPISGHKSVSWYQQVLGQGPQFIFQYYEKEERGRGNFPDRFSARQFPNYSSELNVNALLLGDSALYLCASSDGTSVETQYFGPGTRLLVL.

CDR3: CASSQDLGQGWAEAFF. The CDR3 DNA follows: TGCGCCAGCAGCCAAGATTTAGGCCAGGGGTGGGCTGAAGCTTTCTTT. This rearrangement joins TRBV4-3 to TRBJ1-1, with D possibly being TRBD1 (6 bases). This CDR3 is 16 amino acids long. Trimming removed 0 bases at V and 6 bases at J, with 17 bases between. Per the germline V gene, CDR1 is LGHNA and CDR2 is YSLEER.

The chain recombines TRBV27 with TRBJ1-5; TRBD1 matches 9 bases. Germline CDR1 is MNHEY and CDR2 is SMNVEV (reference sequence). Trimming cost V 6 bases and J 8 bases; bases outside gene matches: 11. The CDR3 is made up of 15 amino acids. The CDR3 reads CASRKLQGAAEPQHF. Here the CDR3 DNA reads TGTGCCAGCAGAAAATTACAGGGGGCGGCTGAGCCCCAGCATTTT.

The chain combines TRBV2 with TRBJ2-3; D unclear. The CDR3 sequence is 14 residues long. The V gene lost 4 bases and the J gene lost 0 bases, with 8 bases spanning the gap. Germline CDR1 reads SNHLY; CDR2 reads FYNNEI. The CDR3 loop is CASSGQSSTDTQYF. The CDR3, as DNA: TGTGCCAGCAGTGGCCAGTCTAGCACAGATACGCAGTATTTT.

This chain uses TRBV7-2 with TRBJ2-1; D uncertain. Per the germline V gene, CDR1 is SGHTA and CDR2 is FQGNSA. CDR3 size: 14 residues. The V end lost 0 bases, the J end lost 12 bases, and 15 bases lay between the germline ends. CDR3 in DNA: TGTGCCAGCAGCTTAGCGCTCCCTAGTGTTGGGCAGTTCTTC. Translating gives CASSLALPSVGQFF.

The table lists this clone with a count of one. CDR3 region: CASSQDRTVTYEQYF. The CDR3 DNA reads as TGCGCCAGCAGCCAAGATCGGACAGTGACCTACGAGCAGTACTTC. J is TRBJ2-7 and V is TRBV4-1, with D tentatively TRBD1 (6 bases). Trimming cost V 0 bases and J 2 bases, with 11 bases left between them. Germline V gene lookup returns CDR1 MGHRA and CDR2 YSYEKL. CDR3 size: 15 residues.

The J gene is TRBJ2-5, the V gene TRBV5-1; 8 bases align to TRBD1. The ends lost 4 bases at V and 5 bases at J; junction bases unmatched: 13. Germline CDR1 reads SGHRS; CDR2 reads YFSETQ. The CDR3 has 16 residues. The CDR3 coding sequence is TGCGCCAGCAGCCAAAGATTCAGGGGGCTGGGGGAGACCCAGTACTTC. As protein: CASSQRFRGLGETQYF.

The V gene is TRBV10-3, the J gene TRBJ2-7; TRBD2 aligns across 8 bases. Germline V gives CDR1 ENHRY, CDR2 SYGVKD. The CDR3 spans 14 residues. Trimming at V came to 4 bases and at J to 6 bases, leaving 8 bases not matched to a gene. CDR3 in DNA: TGTGCCATCAGTGTGGCGACTAGCGACCTCGAGCAGTACTTC. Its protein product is CAISVATSDLEQYF.

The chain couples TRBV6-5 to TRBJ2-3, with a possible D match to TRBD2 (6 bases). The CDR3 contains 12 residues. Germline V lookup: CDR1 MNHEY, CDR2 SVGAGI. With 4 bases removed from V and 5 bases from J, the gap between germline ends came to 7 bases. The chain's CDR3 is CASSLEGDTQYF. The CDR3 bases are TGTGCCAGCAGTTTGGAGGGAGATACGCAGTATTTT.

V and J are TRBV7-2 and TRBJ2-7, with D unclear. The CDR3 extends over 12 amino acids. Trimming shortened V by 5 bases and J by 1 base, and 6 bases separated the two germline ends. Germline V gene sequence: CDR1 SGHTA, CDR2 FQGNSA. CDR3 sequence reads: CASSPQSYEQYF. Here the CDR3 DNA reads TGTGCCAGCAGCCCACAATCCTACGAGCAGTACTTC.

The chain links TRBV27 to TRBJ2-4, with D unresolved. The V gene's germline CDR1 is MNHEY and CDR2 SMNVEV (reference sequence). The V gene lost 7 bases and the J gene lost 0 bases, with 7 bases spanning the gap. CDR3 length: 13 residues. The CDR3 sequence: CASISLAKNIQYF. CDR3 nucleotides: TGTGCCAGCATATCCCTAGCCAAAAACATTCAGTACTTC.